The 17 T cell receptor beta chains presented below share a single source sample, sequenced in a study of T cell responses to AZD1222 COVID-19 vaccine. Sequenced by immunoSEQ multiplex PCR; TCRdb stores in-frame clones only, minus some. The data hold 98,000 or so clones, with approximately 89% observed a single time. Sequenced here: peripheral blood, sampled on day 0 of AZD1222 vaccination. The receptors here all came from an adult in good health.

The CDR3 coding sequence is TGTGCCAGCAGCCAAGATAGGGGGGCGAGGGCCAAAAACATTCAGTACTTC. It codes for CASSQDRGARAKNIQYF. This rearrangement joins TRBV4-2 to TRBJ2-4; D tentatively reads TRBD1 or TRBD2 (6 bases each). Germline V gene data show CDR1 as LGHNA and CDR2 as YNFKEQ. The CDR3 loop spans 17 amino acids. Trimming stripped 0 bases from V and 1 base from J, with 13 bases between.

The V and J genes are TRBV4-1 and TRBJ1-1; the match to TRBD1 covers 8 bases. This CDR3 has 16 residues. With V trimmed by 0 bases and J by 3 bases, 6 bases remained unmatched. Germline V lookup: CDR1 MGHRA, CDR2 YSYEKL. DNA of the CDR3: TGCGCCAGCAGCCAAGACCCACTGACAGGGGACACTGAAGCTTTCTTT. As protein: CASSQDPLTGDTEAFF.

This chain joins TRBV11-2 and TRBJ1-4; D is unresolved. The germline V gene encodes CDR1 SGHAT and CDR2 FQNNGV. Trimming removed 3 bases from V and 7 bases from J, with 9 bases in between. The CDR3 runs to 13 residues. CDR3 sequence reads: CASSFVEGEKLFF. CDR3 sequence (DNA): TGTGCCAGCAGCTTTGTGGAGGGTGAAAAACTGTTTTTT.

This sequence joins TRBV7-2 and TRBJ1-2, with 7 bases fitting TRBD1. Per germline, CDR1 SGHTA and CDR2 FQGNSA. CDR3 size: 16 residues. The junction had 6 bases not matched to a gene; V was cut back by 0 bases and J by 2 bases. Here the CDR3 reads CASSLAYRGNNYGYTF. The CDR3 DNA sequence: TGTGCCAGCAGCTTAGCCTACAGGGGAAACAACTATGGCTACACCTTC.

The CDR3 bases are TGTGCCAGTAGTATAAATACTGAAGAGACCCAGTACTTC. Its protein is CASSINTEETQYF. J is TRBJ2-5 and V is TRBV19; D gene ambiguous. Germline V CDR1 and CDR2: LNHDA, SQIVND (reference sequence). The CDR3 consists of 13 residues. Trimming cost V 2 bases and J 3 bases, with 7 bases left between them.

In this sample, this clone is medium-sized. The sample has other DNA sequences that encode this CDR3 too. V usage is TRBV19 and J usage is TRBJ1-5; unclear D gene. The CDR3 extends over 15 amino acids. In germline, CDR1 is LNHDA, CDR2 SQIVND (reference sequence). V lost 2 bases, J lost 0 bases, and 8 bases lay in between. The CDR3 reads CASSISPYSNQPQHF. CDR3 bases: TGTGCCAGTAGTATATCACCTTATAGCAATCAGCCCCAGCATTTT.

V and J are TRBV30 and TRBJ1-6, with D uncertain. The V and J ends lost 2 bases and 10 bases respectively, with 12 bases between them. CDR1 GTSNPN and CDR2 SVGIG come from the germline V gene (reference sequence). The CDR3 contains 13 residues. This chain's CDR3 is CAWSSAGDSPLHF. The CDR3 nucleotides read TGTGCCTGGAGTTCGGCGGGAGACTCACCCCTCCACTTT. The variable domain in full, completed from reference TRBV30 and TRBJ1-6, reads SQTIHQWPATLVQPVGSPLSLECTVEGTSNPNLYWYRQAAGRGLQLLFYSVGIGQISSEVPQNLSASRPQDRQFILSSKKLLLSDSGFYLCAWSSAGDSPLHFGNGTRLTVT.

The CDR3 reads CASSVGDSMGTSTDTQYF. The CDR3 DNA sequence: TGTGCCAGCAGCGTGGGGGACTCGATGGGGACGAGCACAGATACGCAGTATTTT. The chain is built from TRBV9 and TRBJ2-3; possibly TRBD2 for D (6 bases). Germline V CDR1 and CDR2: SGDLS, YYNGEE. There are 18 residues in the CDR3. The V end was cut by 2 bases, the J end by 0 bases, with 19 bases between.

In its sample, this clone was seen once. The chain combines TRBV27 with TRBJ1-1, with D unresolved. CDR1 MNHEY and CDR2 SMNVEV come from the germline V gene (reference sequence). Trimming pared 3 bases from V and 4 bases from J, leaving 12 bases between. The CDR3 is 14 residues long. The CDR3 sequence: CASSFNGVATEAFF. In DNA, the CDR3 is TGTGCCAGCAGTTTCAATGGGGTTGCCACTGAAGCTTTCTTT.

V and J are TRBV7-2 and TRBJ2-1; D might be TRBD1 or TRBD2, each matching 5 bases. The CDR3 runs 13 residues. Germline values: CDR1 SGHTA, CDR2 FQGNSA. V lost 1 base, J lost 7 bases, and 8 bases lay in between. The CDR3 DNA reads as TGTGCCAGCAGCTTAGGTGGGGGAAATGAGCAGTTCTTC. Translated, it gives CASSLGGGNEQFF.

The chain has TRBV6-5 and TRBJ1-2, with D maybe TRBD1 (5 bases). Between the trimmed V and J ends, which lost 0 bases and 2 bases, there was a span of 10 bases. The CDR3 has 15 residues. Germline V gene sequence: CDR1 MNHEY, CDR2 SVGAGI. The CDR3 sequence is CASSYSMWGNYGYTF. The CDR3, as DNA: TGTGCCAGCAGTTACTCGATGTGGGGGAACTATGGCTACACCTTC.

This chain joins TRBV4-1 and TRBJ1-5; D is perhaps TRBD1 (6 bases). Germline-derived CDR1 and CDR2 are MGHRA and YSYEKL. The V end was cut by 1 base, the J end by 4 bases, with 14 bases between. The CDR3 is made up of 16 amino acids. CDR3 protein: CASSQVPGTHNQPQHF. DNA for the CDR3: TGCGCCAGCAGCCAAGTCCCAGGGACACATAATCAGCCCCAGCATTTT.

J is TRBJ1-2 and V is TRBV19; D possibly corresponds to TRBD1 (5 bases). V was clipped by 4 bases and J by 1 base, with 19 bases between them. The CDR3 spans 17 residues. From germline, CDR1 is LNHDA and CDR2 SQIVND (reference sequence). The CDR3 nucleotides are TGTGCCAGTAGTACCCCCGAACCCGGGGGTAGTAACTATGGCTACACCTTC. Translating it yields CASSTPEPGGSNYGYTF. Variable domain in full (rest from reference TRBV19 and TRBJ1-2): DGGITQSPKYLFRKEGQNVTLSCEQNLNHDAMYWYRQDPGQGLRLIYYSQIVNDFQKGDIAEGYSVSREKKESFPLTVTSAQKNPTAFYLCASSTPEPGGSNYGYTFGSGTRLTVV.

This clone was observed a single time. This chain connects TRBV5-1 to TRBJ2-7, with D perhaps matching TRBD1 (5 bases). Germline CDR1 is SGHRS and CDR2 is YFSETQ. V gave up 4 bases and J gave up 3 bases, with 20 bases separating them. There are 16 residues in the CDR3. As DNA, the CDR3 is TGCGCCAGCAGCGCCGCCGGACACTCCGCGCACTACGAGCAGTACTTC. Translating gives CASSAAGHSAHYEQYF.

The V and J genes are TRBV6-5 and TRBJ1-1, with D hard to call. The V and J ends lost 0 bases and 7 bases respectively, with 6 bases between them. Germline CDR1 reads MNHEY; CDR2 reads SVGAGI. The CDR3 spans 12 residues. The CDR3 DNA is TGTGCCAGCAGTTACTCGGTGCTTGAAGCTTTCTTT. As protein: CASSYSVLEAFF.

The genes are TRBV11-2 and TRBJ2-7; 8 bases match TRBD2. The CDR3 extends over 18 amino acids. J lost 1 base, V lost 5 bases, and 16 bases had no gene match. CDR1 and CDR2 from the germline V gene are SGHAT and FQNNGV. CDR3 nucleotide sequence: TGTGCCAGCAGCCGAACCGGGACTAGTGGGGGTCGTTCCTACGAGCAGTACTTC. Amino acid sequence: CASSRTGTSGGRSYEQYF.

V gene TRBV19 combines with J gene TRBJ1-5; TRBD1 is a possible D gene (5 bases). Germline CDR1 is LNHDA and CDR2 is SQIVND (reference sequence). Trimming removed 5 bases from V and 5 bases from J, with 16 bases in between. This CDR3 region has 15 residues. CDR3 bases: TGTGCCAGTAGTTTCCGTATTACGGGGGATCAGCCCCAGCATTTT. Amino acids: CASSFRITGDQPQHF.